This TCR beta chain stems from a study of blood T cell repertoires in COVID-19. The CDR3 length is 15 residues. Trimming stripped 7 bases from V and 0 bases from J, with 12 bases between. CDR1 is LNHDA and CDR2 is SQIVND in the germline V gene (reference sequence). Libraries were prepared by immunoSEQ multiplex PCR; TCRdb keeps only in-frame clonotypes and omits some of them. Of hundreds of thousands of clones in the sample, roughly 86% were seen once. The clonotype comes from a woman aged 25 to 39 with acute COVID-19. This chain joins TRBV19 and TRBJ1-4, with D maybe TRBD1 (6 bases). Sequencing input: PBMCs or T cells enriched from blood (not recorded which). The CDR3 region is CASTMGTSTNEKLFF. The DNA of the CDR3 is TGTGCCAGTACAATGGGGACATCAACTAATGAAAAACTGTTTTTT.